Below, one T cell receptor (beta chain) is given with its context. Its antigen is not identified. V lost 3 bases and J 1 base, leaving 15 bases between the germline ends. Per germline, CDR1 SGHAT and CDR2 FQNNGV. The CDR3 is made up of 16 amino acids. Each CDR3 protein gets one entry after TCRdb re-called the reads with MiXCR. The sample has approximately 120,000 distinct CDR3 sequences; 25% to 35% are singletons. This specimen comes from a study of T cell repertoires in cytomegalovirus infection. This TCR derives from a human donor in good health (CMV status not recorded). Some clones in this sample may be carry-over from other donors' samples. This chain connects TRBV11-2 to TRBJ2-5, with a tentative D call TRBD1 (6 bases). Specimen: CD8+ T cells from cultured PBMCs, collected from culture after CMV antigen stimulation. The CDR3 DNA is TGTGCCAGCAGCTTGGCTTGGACAGAACTCCAAGAGACCCAGTACTTC. Translating gives CASSLAWTELQETQYF.